This section outlines one TCR beta chain sequence together with its context. Its antigen is currently unknown. V was pared by 5 bases and J by 10 bases, with 12 bases between. The CDR3 is made up of 12 amino acids. CDR1 and CDR2 from the germline V gene are PRHDT and FYEKMQ (reference sequence). This entry belongs to a study of T cell repertoires in cytomegalovirus infection. Study as a whole: TCR beta signatures that were public indicated CMV infection and matching HLA type. Study outcomes and limitations: There were HLA-C-restricted CMV-specific TCR beta clonotypes dominating the ex vivo response. Adding up the frequency of public TCR beta families identified people who carried CMV plus the relevant HLA.

MiXCR, run by TCRdb on the reads, gives a single entry per CDR3 protein. Here the sample spans around 530,000 distinct CDR3 sequences, around a quarter being singletons. This TCR came from a human donor in good health (CMV status not recorded). Some clones in this sample may be carry-over from other donors' samples. The sequenced material came from PBMCs. J is TRBJ2-1 and V is TRBV13; D unresolved. The CDR3 reads CASSPHLQEQFF. The CDR3 coding sequence is TGTGCCAGCAGCCCCCACTTGCAAGAGCAGTTCTTC.